The source of this T cell receptor beta chain is a study of T-cell reconstitution after alpha-beta-depleted transplantation in children. The study's findings and limits: About two months after transplant, alpha-beta T cells reportedly came from several hundred expanded graft clones. T-cell numbers and diversity, one year after transplant, stemmed largely from T cells that were newly produced.

Germline assignment: CDR1 LGHNT and CDR2 FRNRAP. The CDR3 is 15 amino acids. Trimming took 5 bases from V and 0 from J, leaving 10 bases between them. During its preparation, the TCRbeta library received unique molecular identifiers. TCRdb reprocessed the PCR reads with MiXCR, giving one entry per CDR3 protein. This table holds around 370,000 distinct CDR3 sequences, roughly 15% found once. About this clonotype itself: Antigen unknown.

This TCR derives from a male patient aged 2 to 10 who had a stem cell transplant for acute lymphoblastic leukemia, so the T cells may come from the graft donor. The specimen was PBMCs, mostly from graft donor cells, collected 360 days after TCRalphabeta/CD19-depleted stem cell transplant. The rearrangement joins TRBV12-5 to TRBJ2-2, with D maybe TRBD1 (6 bases). DNA of the CDR3: TGTGCTAGTGGTCCTCGGACAGCGAACACCGGGGAGCTGTTTTTT. It specifies CASGPRTANTGELFF.